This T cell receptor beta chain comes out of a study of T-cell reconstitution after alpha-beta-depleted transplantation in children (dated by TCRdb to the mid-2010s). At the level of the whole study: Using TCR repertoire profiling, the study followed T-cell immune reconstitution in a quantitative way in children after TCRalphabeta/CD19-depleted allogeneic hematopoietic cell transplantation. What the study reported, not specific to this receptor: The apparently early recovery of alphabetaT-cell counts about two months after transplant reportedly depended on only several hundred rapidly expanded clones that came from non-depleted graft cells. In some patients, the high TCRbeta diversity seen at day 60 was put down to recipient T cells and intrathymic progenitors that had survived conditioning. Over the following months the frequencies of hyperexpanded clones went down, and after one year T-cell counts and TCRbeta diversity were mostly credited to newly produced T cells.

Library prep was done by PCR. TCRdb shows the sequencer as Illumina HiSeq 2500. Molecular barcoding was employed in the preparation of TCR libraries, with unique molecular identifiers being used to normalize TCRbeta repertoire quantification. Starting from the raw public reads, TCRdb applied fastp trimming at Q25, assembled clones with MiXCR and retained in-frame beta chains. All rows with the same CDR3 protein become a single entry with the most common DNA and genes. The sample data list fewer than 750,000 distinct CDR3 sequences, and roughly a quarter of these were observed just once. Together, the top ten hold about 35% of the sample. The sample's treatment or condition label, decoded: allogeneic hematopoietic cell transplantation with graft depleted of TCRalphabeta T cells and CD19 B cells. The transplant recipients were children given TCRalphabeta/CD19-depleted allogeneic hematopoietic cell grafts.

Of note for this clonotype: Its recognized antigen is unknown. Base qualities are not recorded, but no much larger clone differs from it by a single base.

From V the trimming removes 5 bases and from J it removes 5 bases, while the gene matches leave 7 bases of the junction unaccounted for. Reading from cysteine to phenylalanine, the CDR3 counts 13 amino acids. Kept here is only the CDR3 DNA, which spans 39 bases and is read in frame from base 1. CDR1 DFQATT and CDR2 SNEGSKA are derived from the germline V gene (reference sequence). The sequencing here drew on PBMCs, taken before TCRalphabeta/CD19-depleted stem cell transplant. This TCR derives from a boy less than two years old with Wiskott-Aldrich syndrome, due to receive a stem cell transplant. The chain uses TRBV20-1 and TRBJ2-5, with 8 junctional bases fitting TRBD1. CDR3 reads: CSAPDRAGETQYF. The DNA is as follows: TGCAGTGCTCCGGACAGGGCGGGGGAGACCCAGTACTTC.